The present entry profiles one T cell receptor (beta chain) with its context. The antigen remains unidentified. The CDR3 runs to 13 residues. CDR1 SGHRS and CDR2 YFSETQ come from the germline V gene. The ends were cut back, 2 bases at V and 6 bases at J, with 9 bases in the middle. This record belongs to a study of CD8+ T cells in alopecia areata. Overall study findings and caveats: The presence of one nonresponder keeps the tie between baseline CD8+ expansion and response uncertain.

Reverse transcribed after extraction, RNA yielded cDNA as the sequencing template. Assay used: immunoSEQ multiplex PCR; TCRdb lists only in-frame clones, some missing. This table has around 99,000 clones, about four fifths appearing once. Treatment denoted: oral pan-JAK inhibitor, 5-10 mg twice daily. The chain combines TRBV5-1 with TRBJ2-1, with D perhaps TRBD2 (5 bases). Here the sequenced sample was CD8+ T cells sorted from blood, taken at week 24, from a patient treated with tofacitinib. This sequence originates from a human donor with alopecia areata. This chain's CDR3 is CASSLGLPNEQFF. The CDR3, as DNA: TGCGCCAGCAGCTTAGGACTCCCCAATGAGCAGTTCTTC.